This T cell receptor beta chain appears in the sequencing data of a study of T-cell reconstitution after alpha-beta-depleted transplantation in children. Molecular barcoding with unique molecular identifiers was used for the TCRbeta library. MiXCR, applied by TCRdb to the PCR reads, yields one record per CDR3 protein. The table has about a million distinct CDR3 sequences, around 30% seen once. Study outcomes and limitations: At around two months after transplant, the alpha-beta T cells were reportedly derived from several hundred expanded clones that came from non-depleted graft cells. Surviving recipient T cells and intrathymic progenitors accounted for some patients' high TCRbeta diversity at day 60. From newly produced T cells came most of the T-cell counts and diversity one year after transplant.

This clonotype was seen a few times. Antigen: not known. This receptor was obtained from a boy under two years old who had a stem cell transplant for SCID, so the T cells may come from the graft donor. Sequences were derived from PBMCs, mostly from graft donor cells, sampled 360 days after TCRalphabeta/CD19-depleted stem cell transplant.

CDR3 nucleotides: TGTGCCAGCTCACGCGCGGGACTACCACCCAATGAGCAGTTCTTC. It specifies CASSRAGLPPNEQFF. The chain recombines TRBV18 with TRBJ2-1, with 7 positions matching TRBD2. V was clipped by 4 bases and J by 6 bases; unmatched bases: 9. Germline values: CDR1 KGHSH, CDR2 LQKENI. This CDR3 spans 15 amino acids.